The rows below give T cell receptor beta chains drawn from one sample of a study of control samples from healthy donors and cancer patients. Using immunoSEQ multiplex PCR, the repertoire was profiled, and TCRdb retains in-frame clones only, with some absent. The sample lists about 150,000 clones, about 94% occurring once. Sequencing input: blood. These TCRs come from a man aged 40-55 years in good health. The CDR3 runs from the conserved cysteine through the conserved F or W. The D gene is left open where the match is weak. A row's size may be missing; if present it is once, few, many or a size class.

CATSDLKVSRTGRSYNEQFF	TGTGCCACCAGTGATTTAAAGGTATCTCGGACAGGGCGCTCCTACAATGAGCAGTTCTTC	TRBV24-1	TRBD1	NA	TRBJ2-1
CASSPWTGGLSNTIYF	TGTGCCAGTAGTCCCTGGACAGGGGGCCTCTCGAACACCATATATTTT	TRBV19	TRBD1	NA	TRBJ1-3
CASSLGPSGGAEGTDTQYF	TGTGCCAGCAGCTTGGGCCCTAGCGGGGGGGCCGAAGGCACAGATACGCAGTATTTT	TRBV5-6	TRBD2	once	TRBJ2-3
CASSSPGGASLNEQFF	TGTGCCAGCAGCTCGCCCGGGGGGGCTTCTCTCAATGAGCAGTTCTTC	TRBV7-9	TRBD2	once	TRBJ2-1
CASSQGGRRDGYTF	TGTGCCAGCAGCCAGGGGGGGCGACGCGATGGCTACACCTTC	TRBV28	TRBD1	NA	TRBJ1-2
CATSDPGQGALAGELFF	TGTGCCACCAGTGATCCCGGACAGGGGGCGTTGGCCGGGGAGCTGTTTTTT	TRBV24-1	TRBD1	NA	TRBJ2-2
CASSITTTGASTEAFF	TGTGCCAGCAGCATCACCACAACAGGGGCTAGCACTGAAGCTTTCTTT	TRBV13	TRBD1	NA	TRBJ1-1
CASSRQGGSNQPQHF	TGTGCCAGCAGCCGTCAAGGCGGTAGCAATCAGCCCCAGCATTTT	TRBV7-2	NA	NA	TRBJ1-5
CASSRYSVNTEAFF	TGTGCCAGCAGCCGGTACAGTGTGAACACTGAAGCTTTCTTT	TRBV3-1/TRBV3-2	NA	NA	TRBJ1-1
CASSLDPPSTTNEKLFF	TGTGCCAGCAGCTTAGACCCTCCCTCCACAACTAATGAAAAACTGTTTTTT	TRBV11-2	NA	NA	TRBJ1-4
CASSPGEGLRPQHF	TGTGCCAGCAGCCCCGGAGAGGGTCTCAGGCCCCAGCATTTT	TRBV7-9	NA	NA	TRBJ1-5
CASSLRAGTYGYTF	TGTGCCAGCAGCTTAAGGGCAGGGACCTATGGCTACACCTTC	TRBV7-2	NA	NA	TRBJ1-2
CASSYDGNTIYF	TGTGCCAGCAGCTATGACGGAAACACCATATATTTT	TRBV7-3	NA	NA	TRBJ1-3
CASSDTYEQYF	TGTGCCAGCAGCGACACCTACGAGCAGTACTTC	TRBV11-2	NA	NA	TRBJ2-7
CASSPGGAHNEQFF	TGTGCCAGCAGTCCCGGGGGTGCCCACAATGAGCAGTTCTTC	TRBV6-6	NA	NA	TRBJ2-1
CASGRTDNINTGELFF	TGTGCCAGCGGACGGACCGACAATATTAACACCGGGGAGCTGTTTTTT	TRBV5-6	NA	NA	TRBJ2-2
CASSLSPGGGSYGYTF	TGTGCCAGCAGTCTCAGTCCAGGGGGGGGATCCTATGGCTACACCTTC	TRBV27	TRBD1	NA	TRBJ1-2
CASRRTGQKKNIQYF	TGTGCCAGCAGGAGAACGGGACAGAAGAAAAACATTCAGTACTTC	TRBV11-2	TRBD1	NA	TRBJ2-4
CASSGSWNYEQYF	TGTGCCAGCAGTGGGTCCTGGAACTACGAGCAGTACTTC	TRBV12-3/TRBV12-4	NA	NA	TRBJ2-7
CATSVGTVGANVLTF	TGTGCCACCAGTGTCGGGACAGTCGGGGCCAACGTCCTGACTTTC	TRBV24-1	TRBD1	NA	TRBJ2-6
CASSQGKEAFF	TGTGCCAGCAGCCAGGGGAAGGAGGCTTTCTTT	TRBV11-1	NA	NA	TRBJ1-1
CASEGKNYGYTF	TGTGCCAGCGAGGGGAAAAACTATGGCTACACCTTC	TRBV6-6	NA	NA	TRBJ1-2
CASSIGTGGFNEQFF	TGTGCCAGTAGTATAGGGACAGGGGGTTTCAATGAGCAGTTCTTC	TRBV19	TRBD1	NA	TRBJ2-1
CASSRGSNYGYTF	TGTGCCAGCAGTAGGGGGTCTAACTATGGCTACACCTTC	TRBV27	NA	NA	TRBJ1-2
CASSPRGGRNYGYTF	TGTGCCAGCAGCCCGCGGGGGGGTCGGAACTATGGCTACACCTTC	TRBV7-7	NA	NA	TRBJ1-2
CASSPSSNQPQHF	TGTGCCAGCTCACCTAGTAGCAATCAGCCCCAGCATTTT	TRBV18	NA	few	TRBJ1-5
CASSQDGAGRFNEQFF	TGTGCCAGCAGCCAAGACGGGGCGGGGAGGTTCAATGAGCAGTTCTTC	TRBV3-1/TRBV3-2	NA	NA	TRBJ2-1
CASSSNIPPSGANVLTF	TGTGCCAGCAGCTCTAACATCCCACCTTCTGGGGCCAACGTCCTGACTTTC	TRBV7-9	NA	NA	TRBJ2-6
CASSPGTGADSYTF	TGTGCCAGCAGTCCCGGTACAGGGGCCGACAGCTACACCTTC	TRBV6-2/TRBV6-3	TRBD1	once	TRBJ1-2
CASSHLQRNTEAFF	TGCGCCAGCAGCCATCTCCAGAGGAACACTGAAGCTTTCTTT	TRBV4-1	NA	NA	TRBJ1-1
CASGHTSGRVPGELFF	TGTGCTAGTGGTCACACTAGCGGTCGTGTTCCCGGGGAGCTGTTTTTT	TRBV12-5	TRBD2	NA	TRBJ2-2
CATSEVSTDTQYF	TGTGCCACCAGCGAAGTTAGCACAGATACGCAGTATTTT	TRBV24-1	NA	NA	TRBJ2-3
CASRSEGGRDTQYF	TGTGCCAGTAGGTCAGAGGGGGGGCGCGATACGCAGTATTTT	TRBV19	NA	once	TRBJ2-3
CAWSVRGNTGNTIYF	TGTGCCTGGAGTGTACGGGGGAATACTGGAAACACCATATATTTT	TRBV30	NA	NA	TRBJ1-3
CAISAPQQETQYF	TGTGCCATCAGTGCGCCCCAACAAGAGACCCAGTACTTC	TRBV10-3	NA	NA	TRBJ2-5
CASSLLDSFYEQYF	TGTGCCAGCAGCTTATTGGACTCATTCTACGAGCAGTACTTC	TRBV11-2	NA	once	TRBJ2-7
CASTLRVNYGYTF	TGTGCCAGCACCCTACGTGTCAACTATGGCTACACCTTC	TRBV12-3/TRBV12-4	NA	NA	TRBJ1-2
CASSPGQIYGYTF	TGTGCCAGCTCGCCGGGACAGATTTATGGCTACACCTTC	TRBV18	TRBD1	NA	TRBJ1-2
CASSRADGSGANVLTF	TGTGCCAGCAGCCGGGCCGACGGCTCTGGGGCCAACGTCCTGACTTTC	TRBV7-7	NA	NA	TRBJ2-6
CASSIMGGPTDTQYF	TGTGCCAGTAGTATCATGGGGGGGCCGACAGATACGCAGTATTTT	TRBV19	NA	NA	TRBJ2-3
CASSEAGNEQFF	TGTGCCAGCAGCGAAGCCGGCAATGAGCAGTTCTTC	TRBV7-9	NA	NA	TRBJ2-1
CASRSKPSGANVLTF	TGTGCCAGCCGCTCAAAGCCCTCTGGGGCCAACGTCCTGACTTTC	TRBV9	NA	NA	TRBJ2-6